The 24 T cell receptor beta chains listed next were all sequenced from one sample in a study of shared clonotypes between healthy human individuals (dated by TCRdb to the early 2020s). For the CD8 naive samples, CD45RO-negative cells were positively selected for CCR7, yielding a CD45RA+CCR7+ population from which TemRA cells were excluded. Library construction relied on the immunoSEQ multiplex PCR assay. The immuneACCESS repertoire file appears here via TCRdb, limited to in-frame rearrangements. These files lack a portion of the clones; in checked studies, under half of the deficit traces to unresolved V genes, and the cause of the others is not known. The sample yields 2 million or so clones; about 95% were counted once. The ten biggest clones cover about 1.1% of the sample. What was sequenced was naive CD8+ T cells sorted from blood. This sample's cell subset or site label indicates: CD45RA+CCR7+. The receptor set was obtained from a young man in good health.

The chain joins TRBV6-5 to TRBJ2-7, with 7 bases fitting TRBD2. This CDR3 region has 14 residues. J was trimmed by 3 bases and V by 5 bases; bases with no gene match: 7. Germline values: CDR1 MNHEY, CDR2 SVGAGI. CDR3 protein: CASSPTPSGYEQYF. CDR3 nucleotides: TGTGCCAGCAGTCCCACTCCTAGCGGCTACGAGCAGTACTTC.

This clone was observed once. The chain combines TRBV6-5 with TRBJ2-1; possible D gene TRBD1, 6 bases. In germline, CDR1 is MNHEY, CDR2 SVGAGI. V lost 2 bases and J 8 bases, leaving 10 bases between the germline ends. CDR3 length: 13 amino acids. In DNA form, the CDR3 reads TGTGCCAGCAGTTACACCACAGGGTATGAGCAGTTCTTC. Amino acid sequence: CASSYTTGYEQFF.

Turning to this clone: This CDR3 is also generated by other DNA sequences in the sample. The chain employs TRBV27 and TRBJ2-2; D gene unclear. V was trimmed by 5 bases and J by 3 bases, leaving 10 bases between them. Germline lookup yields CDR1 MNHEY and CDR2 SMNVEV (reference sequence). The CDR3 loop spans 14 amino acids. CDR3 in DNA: TGTGCCAGCAGTCCCCTCCAAGACACCGGGGAGCTGTTTTTT. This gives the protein CASSPLQDTGELFF.

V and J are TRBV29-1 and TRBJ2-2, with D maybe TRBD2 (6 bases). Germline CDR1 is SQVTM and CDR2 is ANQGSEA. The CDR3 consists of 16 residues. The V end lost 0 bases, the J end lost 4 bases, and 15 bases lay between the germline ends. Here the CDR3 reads CSVEDAGPISTGELFF. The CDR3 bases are TGCAGCGTTGAAGATGCGGGACCCATCAGCACCGGGGAGCTGTTTTTT.

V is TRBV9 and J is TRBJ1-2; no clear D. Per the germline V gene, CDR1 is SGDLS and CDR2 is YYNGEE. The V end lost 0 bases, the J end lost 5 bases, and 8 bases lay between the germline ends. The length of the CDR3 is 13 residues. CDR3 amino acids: CASSVAERYGYTF. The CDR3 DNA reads TGTGCCAGCAGCGTAGCAGAGAGATATGGCTACACCTTC.

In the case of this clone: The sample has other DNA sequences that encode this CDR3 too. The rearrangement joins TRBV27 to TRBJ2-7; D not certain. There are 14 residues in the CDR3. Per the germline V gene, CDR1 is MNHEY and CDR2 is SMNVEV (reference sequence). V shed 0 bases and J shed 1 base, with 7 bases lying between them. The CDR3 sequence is CASSLSAGSYEQYF. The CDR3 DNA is TGTGCCAGCAGTTTATCCGCCGGATCCTACGAGCAGTACTTC.

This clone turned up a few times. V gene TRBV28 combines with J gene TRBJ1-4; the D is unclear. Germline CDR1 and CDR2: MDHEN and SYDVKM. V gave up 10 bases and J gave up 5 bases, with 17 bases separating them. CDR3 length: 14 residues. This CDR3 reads CATLRTVDNEKLFF. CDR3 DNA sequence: TGTGCCACCCTGCGGACGGTAGACAATGAAAAACTGTTTTTT.

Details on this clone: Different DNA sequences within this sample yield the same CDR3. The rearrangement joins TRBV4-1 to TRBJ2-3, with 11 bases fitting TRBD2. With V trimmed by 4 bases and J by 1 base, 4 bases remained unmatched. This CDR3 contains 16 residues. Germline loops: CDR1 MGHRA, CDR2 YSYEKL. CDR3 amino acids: CASSPGTSGRTDTQYF. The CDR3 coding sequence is TGCGCCAGCAGCCCTGGGACTAGCGGACGCACAGATACGCAGTATTTT.

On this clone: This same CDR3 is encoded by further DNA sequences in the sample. CDR3 DNA: TGTGCCAGCAGCTTTCTCGCAGGGGAAGAGACCCAGTACTTC. Translating gives CASSFLAGEETQYF. This rearrangement joins TRBV7-9 to TRBJ2-5; D might be TRBD1 (6 bases). This CDR3 contains 14 residues. Trimming stripped 3 bases from V and 3 bases from J, with 11 bases between. CDR1 and CDR2 from the germline V gene are SEHNR and FQNEAQ (reference sequence).

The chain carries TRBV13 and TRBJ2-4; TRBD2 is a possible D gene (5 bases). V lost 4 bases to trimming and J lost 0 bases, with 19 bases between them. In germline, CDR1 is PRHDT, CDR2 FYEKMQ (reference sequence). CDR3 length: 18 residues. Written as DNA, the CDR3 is TGTGCCAGCAGCTCCTTGGGCAGCTTAGGACTAGCCAAAAACATTCAGTACTTC. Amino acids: CASSSLGSLGLAKNIQYF.

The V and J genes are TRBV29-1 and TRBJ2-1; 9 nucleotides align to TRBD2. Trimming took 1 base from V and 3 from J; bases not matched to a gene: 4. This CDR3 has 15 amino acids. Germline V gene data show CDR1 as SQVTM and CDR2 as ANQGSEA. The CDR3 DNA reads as TGCAGCGTTGAAGTAGCGGGGGCGGTCTACAATGAGCAGTTCTTC. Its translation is CSVEVAGAVYNEQFF.

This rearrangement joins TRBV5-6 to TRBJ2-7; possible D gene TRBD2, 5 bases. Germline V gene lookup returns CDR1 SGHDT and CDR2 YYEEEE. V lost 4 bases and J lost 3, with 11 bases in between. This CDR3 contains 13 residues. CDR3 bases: TGTGCCAGCAGCGTCTGGACTGACTACGAGCAGTACTTC. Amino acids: CASSVWTDYEQYF. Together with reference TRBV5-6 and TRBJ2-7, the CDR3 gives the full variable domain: DAGVTQSPTHLIKTRGQQVTLRCSPKSGHDTVSWYQQALGQGPQFIFQYYEEEERQRGNFPDRFSGHQFPNYSSELNVNALLLGDSALYLCASSVWTDYEQYFGPGTRLTVT.

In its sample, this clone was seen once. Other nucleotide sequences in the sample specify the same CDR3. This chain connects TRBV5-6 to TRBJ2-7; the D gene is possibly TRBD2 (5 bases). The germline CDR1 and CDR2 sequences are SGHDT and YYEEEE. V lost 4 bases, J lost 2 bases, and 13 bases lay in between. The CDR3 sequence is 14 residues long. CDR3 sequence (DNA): TGTGCCAGCAGCCCTTGGACTCGAACCTACGAGCAGTACTTC. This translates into CASSPWTRTYEQYF.

This CDR3 reads CASSLGMGGPHTGELFF. The CDR3 DNA is TGTGCCAGCAGCTTGGGTATGGGGGGCCCCCACACCGGGGAGCTGTTTTTT. V and J are TRBV5-4 and TRBJ2-2; D is perhaps TRBD1 or TRBD2 (6 bases each). The germline CDR1 and CDR2 sequences are SGHNT and YYREEE (reference sequence). V was clipped by 0 bases and J by 3 bases, with 15 bases between them. This CDR3 has 17 amino acids. The full variable domain, in which reference TRBV5-4 and TRBJ2-2 provide the parts outside the CDR3, is ETGVTQSPTHLIKTRGQQVTLRCSSQSGHNTVSWYQQALGQGPQFIFQYYREEENGRGNFPPRFSGLQFPNYSSELNVNALELDDSALYLCASSLGMGGPHTGELFFGEGSRLTVL.

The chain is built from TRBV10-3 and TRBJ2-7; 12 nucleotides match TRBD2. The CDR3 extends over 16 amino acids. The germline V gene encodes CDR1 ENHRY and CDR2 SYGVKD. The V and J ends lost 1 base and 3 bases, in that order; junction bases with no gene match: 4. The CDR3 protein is CAISEYWTSGIYEQYF. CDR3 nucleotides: TGTGCCATCAGTGAGTATTGGACTAGCGGGATCTACGAGCAGTACTTC.

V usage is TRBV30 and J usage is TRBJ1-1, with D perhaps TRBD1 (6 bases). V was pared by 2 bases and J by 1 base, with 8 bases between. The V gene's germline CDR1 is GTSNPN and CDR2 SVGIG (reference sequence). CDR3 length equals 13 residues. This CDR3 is CAWSWGRNTEAFF. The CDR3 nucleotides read TGTGCCTGGAGTTGGGGGCGGAACACTGAAGCTTTCTTT.

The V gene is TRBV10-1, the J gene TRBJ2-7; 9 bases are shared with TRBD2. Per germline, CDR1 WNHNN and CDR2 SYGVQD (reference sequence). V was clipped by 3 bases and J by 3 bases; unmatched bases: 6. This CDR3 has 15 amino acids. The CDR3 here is CASSEGSSGVYEQYF. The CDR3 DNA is TGCGCCAGCAGTGAAGGTTCTAGCGGGGTCTACGAGCAGTACTTC.

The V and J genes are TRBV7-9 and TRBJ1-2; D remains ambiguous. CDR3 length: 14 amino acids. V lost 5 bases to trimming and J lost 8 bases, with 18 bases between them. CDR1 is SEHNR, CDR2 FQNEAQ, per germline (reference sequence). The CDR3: CASSPSQSVGGYTF. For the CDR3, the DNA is TGTGCCAGCAGCCCGTCACAGAGCGTTGGGGGCTACACCTTC.

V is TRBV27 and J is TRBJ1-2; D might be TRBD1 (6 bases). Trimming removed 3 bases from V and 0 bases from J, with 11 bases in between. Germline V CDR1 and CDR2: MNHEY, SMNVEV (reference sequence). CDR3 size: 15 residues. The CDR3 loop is CASSFGGLTNYGYTF. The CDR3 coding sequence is TGTGCCAGCAGTTTTGGGGGGCTTACTAACTATGGCTACACCTTC.

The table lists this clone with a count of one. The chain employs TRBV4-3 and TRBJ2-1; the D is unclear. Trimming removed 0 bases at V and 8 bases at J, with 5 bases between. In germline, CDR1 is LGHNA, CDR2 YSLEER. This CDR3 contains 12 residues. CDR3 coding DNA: TGCGCCAGCAGCCAAGATAGGGATGAGCAGTTCTTC. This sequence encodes CASSQDRDEQFF.

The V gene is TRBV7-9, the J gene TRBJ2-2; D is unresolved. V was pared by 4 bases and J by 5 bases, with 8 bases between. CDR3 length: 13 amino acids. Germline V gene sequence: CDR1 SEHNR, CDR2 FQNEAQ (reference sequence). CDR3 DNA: TGTGCCAGCAGCTCTGACGCGACCGGGGAGCTGTTTTTT. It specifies CASSSDATGELFF.

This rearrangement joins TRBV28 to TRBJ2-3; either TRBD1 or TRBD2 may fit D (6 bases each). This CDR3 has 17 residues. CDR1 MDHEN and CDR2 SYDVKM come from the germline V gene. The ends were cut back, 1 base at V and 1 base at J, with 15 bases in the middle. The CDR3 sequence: CASSLFGGPQGTDTQYF. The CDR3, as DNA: TGTGCCAGCAGTTTATTTGGGGGGCCCCAAGGCACAGATACGCAGTATTTT.

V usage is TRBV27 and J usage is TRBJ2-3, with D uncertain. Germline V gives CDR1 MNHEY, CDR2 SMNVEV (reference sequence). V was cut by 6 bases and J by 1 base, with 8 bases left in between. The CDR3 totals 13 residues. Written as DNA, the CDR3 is TGTGCCAGCAGCACCCTCGGCACAGATACGCAGTATTTT. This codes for CASSTLGTDTQYF.

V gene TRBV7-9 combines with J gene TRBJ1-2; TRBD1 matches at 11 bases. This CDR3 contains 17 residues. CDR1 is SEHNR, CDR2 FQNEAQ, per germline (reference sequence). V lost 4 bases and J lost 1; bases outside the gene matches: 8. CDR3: CASSSWTGGRFNYGYTF. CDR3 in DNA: TGTGCCAGCAGCTCCTGGACAGGGGGCAGGTTTAACTATGGCTACACCTTC.